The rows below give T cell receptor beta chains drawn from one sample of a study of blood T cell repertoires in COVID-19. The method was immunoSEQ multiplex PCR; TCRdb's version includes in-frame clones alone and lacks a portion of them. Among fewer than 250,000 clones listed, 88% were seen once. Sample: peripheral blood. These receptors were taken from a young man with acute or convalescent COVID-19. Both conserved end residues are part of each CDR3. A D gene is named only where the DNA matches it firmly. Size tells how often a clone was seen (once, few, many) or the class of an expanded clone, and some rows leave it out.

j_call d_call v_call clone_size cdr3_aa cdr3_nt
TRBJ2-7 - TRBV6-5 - CASSQRRDSRYEQYF TGTGCCAGCAGCCAACGGAGGGACTCACGCTACGAGCAGTACTTC
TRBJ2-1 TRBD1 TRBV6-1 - CASREYPTGGAGNEQFF TGTGCCAGCAGGGAATATCCCACAGGGGGCGCTGGTAATGAGCAGTTCTTC
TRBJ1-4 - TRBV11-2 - CASSLGAGGILEKLFF TGTGCCAGCAGCTTAGGGGCAGGAGGGATACTTGAAAAACTGTTTTTT
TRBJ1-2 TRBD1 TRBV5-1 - CASSDWTGTYNYGYTF TGCGCCAGCTCGGACTGGACAGGGACTTATAACTATGGCTACACCTTC
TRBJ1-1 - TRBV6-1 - CASRKTGEAFF TGTGCCAGCAGAAAGACAGGTGAAGCTTTCTTT
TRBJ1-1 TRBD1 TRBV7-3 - CASSPQGDTEAFF TGTGCCAGCAGTCCCCAGGGGGACACTGAAGCTTTCTTT
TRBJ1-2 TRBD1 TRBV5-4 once CASSQGAGYGYTF TGTGCCAGCAGCCAGGGGGCTGGCTATGGCTACACCTTC
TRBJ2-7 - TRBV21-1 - CASSPSFGFYEQYF TGTGCCAGCAGCCCCTCCTTCGGGTTCTACGAGCAGTACTTC
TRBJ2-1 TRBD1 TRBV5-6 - CASSPDTGATYNEQFF TGTGCCAGCAGCCCAGACACAGGGGCGACTTACAATGAGCAGTTCTTC
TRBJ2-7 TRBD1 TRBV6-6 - CASSYSGDRAPEQYF TGTGCCAGCAGTTACTCTGGGGACAGGGCCCCCGAGCAGTACTTC
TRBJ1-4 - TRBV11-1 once CASSVDWIAEKLFF TGTGCCAGCAGCGTCGACTGGATAGCAGAAAAACTGTTTTTT
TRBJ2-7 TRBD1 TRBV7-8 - CASSLNIGQGGEEQYF TGTGCCAGCAGCTTAAACATCGGACAGGGGGGTGAAGAGCAGTACTTC
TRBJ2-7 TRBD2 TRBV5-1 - CASSLAVSGGGYEQYF TGCGCCAGCAGCTTGGCGGTAAGCGGGGGGGGATACGAGCAGTACTTC
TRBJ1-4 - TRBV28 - CASSFGGGWEKLFF TGTGCCAGCAGTTTCGGGGGGGGATGGGAAAAACTGTTTTTT
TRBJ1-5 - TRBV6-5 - CASSRERGTNQPQHF TGTGCCAGCAGCCGCGAGCGGGGGACTAATCAGCCCCAGCATTTT
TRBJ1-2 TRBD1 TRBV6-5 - CASFRPPTGGYGYTF TGTGCCAGTTTCCGTCCCCCAACAGGGGGCTATGGCTACACCTTC
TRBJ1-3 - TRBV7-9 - CASRAYVNTIYF TGTGCCAGCAGAGCATATGTAAACACCATATATTTT
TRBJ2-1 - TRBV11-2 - CATPAGPLSYNEQFF TGTGCCACTCCGGCGGGACCGCTATCCTACAATGAGCAGTTCTTC
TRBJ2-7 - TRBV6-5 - CASRDPTGEQYF TGTGCCAGCAGGGACCCGACGGGGGAGCAGTACTTC
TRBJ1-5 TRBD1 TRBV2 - CATGQGGQPQHF TGTGCCACGGGACAGGGAGGTCAGCCCCAGCATTTT
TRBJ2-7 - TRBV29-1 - CSVADIPYEQYF TGCAGCGTTGCGGACATCCCCTACGAGCAGTACTTC
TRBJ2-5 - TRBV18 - CASSPPTRETQYF TGTGCCAGCTCACCACCGACGAGGGAGACCCAGTACTTC
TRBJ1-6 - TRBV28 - CATRGADNSPLHF TGTGCCACCCGGGGGGCGGATAATTCACCCCTCCACTTT
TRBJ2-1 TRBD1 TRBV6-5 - CASSYSGQTYNEQFF TGTGCCAGCAGTTACTCGGGACAGACCTACAATGAGCAGTTCTTC
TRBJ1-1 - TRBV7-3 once CASSGYGARRTEAFF TGTGCCAGCAGCGGTTATGGGGCGCGAAGAACTGAAGCTTTCTTT
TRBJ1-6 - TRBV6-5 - CASMEGNNSPLHF TGTGCCAGCATGGAGGGAAACAATTCACCCCTCCACTTT
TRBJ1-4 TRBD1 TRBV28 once CASREYRDREKKLFF TGTGCCAGCAGAGAATACCGGGACAGGGAGAAAAAACTGTTTTTT
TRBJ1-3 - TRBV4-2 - CASSQEFVPGNTIYF TGTGCCAGCAGCCAAGAATTCGTTCCTGGAAACACCATATATTTT
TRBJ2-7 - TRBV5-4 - CASSSSKYF TGTGCCAGCAGCTCATCTAAGTACTTC
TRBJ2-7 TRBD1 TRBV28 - CASSFSYDRVSYEQYF TGTGCCAGCAGTTTTTCTTATGACAGGGTTTCCTACGAGCAGTACTTC
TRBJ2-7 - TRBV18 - CASSPTNYEQYF TGTGCCAGCTCACCCACAAACTACGAGCAGTACTTC
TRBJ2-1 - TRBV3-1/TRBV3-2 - CASSHLDRRGQFF TGTGCCAGCAGCCACTTAGACCGTCGGGGGCAGTTCTTC
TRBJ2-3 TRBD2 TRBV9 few CASSVSKAGSGDTQYF TGTGCCAGCAGCGTATCGAAAGCGGGGAGTGGGGATACGCAGTATTTT
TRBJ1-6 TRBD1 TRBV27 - CASSLRVGPGTGKNSPLHF TGTGCCAGCAGTTTAAGAGTAGGGCCCGGGACAGGGAAAAATTCACCCCTCCACTTT
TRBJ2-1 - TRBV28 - CASSIPIRDTMFF TGTGCCAGCAGTATCCCCATCCGGGACACAATGTTCTTC
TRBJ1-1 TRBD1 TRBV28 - CASSPETGVNTEAFF TGTGCCAGCAGTCCCGAGACAGGGGTGAACACTGAAGCTTTCTTT
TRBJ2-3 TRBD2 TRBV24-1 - CATVAGGGTDTQYF TGTGCCACCGTAGCGGGAGGGGGCACAGATACGCAGTATTTT
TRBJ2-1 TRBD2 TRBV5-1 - CASGRERYYEQFF TGCGCCAGCGGGCGGGAGCGGTATTATGAGCAGTTCTTC
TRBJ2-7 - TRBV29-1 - CSVPSGSYEQYF TGCAGCGTCCCCAGTGGCTCCTACGAGCAGTACTTC
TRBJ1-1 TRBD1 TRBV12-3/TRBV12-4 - CASSYRGQAFF TGTGCCAGCAGTTACAGGGGCCAAGCTTTCTTT
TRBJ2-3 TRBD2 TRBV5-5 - CASSLNAGGTTDTQYF TGTGCCAGCAGCTTGAATGCGGGAGGAACCACAGATACGCAGTATTTT
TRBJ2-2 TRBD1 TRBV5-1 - CASSTFPGQGYTGELFF TGCGCCAGCAGCACCTTTCCGGGACAGGGCTACACCGGGGAGCTGTTTTTT
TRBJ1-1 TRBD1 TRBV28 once CASSLTKGAGNTEAFF TGTGCCAGCAGCCTTACAAAGGGGGCGGGAAACACTGAAGCTTTCTTT
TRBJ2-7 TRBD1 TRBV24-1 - CATSDGTGGFYEQYF TGTGCCACCAGTGATGGGACAGGGGGCTTCTACGAGCAGTACTTC
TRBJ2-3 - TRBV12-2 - CASRLASLGSSGGTDTQYF TGTGCAAGTCGCTTAGCGAGTCTAGGGAGTTCGGGGGGGACAGATACGCAGTATTTT
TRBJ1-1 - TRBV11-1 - CASSFPGFPEAFF TGTGCCAGCAGCTTCCCGGGTTTCCCTGAAGCTTTCTTT
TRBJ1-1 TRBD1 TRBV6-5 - CASSPDRGGTEAFF TGTGCCAGCAGTCCGGACAGGGGAGGCACTGAAGCTTTCTTT
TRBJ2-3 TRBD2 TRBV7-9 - CASSFGGDSTDTQYF TGTGCCAGCAGCTTCGGGGGGGACAGCACAGATACGCAGTATTTT